What follows are 29 T cell receptor beta chains derived from one specimen sequenced in a study of beta chain features in type 1 diabetes. These receptors have no identified antigens. Regarding the study as a whole: Type 1 diabetes patients had moderately but significantly shorter TCRB CDR3s in all four CD4+ subsets.

As every portion of the isolated RNA was reverse transcribed, the sequencing read expressed TCRB transcripts. Assay: immunoSEQ multiplex PCR; the TCRdb copy retains only in-frame clones and omits some. The sample has 50,000 or so clones, roughly two fifths seen once. The sequenced material came from Tregs from blood. The receptors were sampled from a man aged 25-40 years with type 1 diabetes.

The gene calls are TRBV28 and TRBJ1-2; D is ambiguous. There are 13 residues in the CDR3. Germline V gene lookup returns CDR1 MDHEN and CDR2 SYDVKM. Trimming stripped 2 bases from V and 4 bases from J, with 8 bases between. CDR3 DNA sequence: TGTGCCAGCAGTTTACAGAATCGCTATGGCTACACCTTC. Amino acid sequence: CASSLQNRYGYTF.

A few counts support this clone. The V call is TRBV7-9, the J call TRBJ1-2; no definite D call. This CDR3 has 14 amino acids. The germline CDR1 and CDR2 sequences are SEHNR and FQNEAQ (reference sequence). Between the trimmed V and J ends, which lost 1 base and 6 bases, there was a span of 12 bases. For the CDR3, the DNA is TGTGCCAGCAGCTTAGGTCTGGCTTTGGATGGCTACACCTTC. Encoded protein: CASSLGLALDGYTF.

This rearrangement joins TRBV2 to TRBJ1-1, with D possibly TRBD1 on 6 matching bases. V shed 5 bases and J shed 5 bases, with 9 bases lying between them. This CDR3 contains 12 residues. Germline assignment: CDR1 SNHLY and CDR2 FYNNEI. The CDR3: CASSIQGTEAFF. The CDR3 bases are TGTGCCAGCAGTATACAGGGAACTGAAGCTTTCTTT.

This clone has just a few counts. This chain uses TRBV6-5 with TRBJ2-1; D possibly corresponds to TRBD2 (5 bases). The V gene lost 1 base and the J gene lost 5 bases, with 15 bases spanning the gap. Per germline, CDR1 MNHEY and CDR2 SVGAGI. This CDR3 comprises 16 residues. The CDR3 sequence is CASSYWAAEYNNEQFF. In nucleotides, the CDR3 is TGTGCCAGCAGTTACTGGGCAGCGGAATACAACAATGAGCAGTTCTTC.

This clone showed up just a few times. The chain recombines TRBV5-8 with TRBJ2-2; 8 bases match TRBD1. This CDR3 has 15 amino acids. CDR1 and CDR2 (germline): SGHTS, YDEGEE. The V gene end was trimmed by 4 bases and the J gene end by 1 base; junction bases not matched to a gene: 3. CDR3 region: CASSRTGLNTGELFF. In DNA form, the CDR3 reads TGTGCCAGCAGCCGGACAGGGTTGAACACCGGGGAGCTGTTTTTT.

The chain carries TRBV7-2 and TRBJ2-5, with D possibly TRBD1 on 5 matching bases. There are 15 residues in the CDR3. CDR1 SGHTA and CDR2 FQGNSA come from the germline V gene. Trimming left V 4 bases short and J 5 bases short, with 17 bases between. CDR3 protein: CASSSSGLRTETQYF. CDR3 sequence (DNA): TGTGCCAGCAGCTCCTCAGGGTTACGGACGGAGACCCAGTACTTC.

The rearrangement uses TRBV30 and TRBJ1-3, with TRBD1 matching 9 bases. The CDR3 has 16 residues. CDR1 GTSNPN and CDR2 SVGIG come from the germline V gene (reference sequence). The V segment lost 0 bases and the J segment 0 bases; nucleotides outside the gene matches: 3. The CDR3 protein is CAWSVTGQGSGNTIYF. The CDR3 DNA reads as TGTGCCTGGAGTGTCACGGGACAGGGCTCTGGAAACACCATATATTTT.

Here the CDR3 reads CASSDGQGWSNEQFF. Here the CDR3 DNA reads TGTGCCAGCAGTGATGGGCAGGGCTGGAGCAATGAGCAGTTCTTC. V is TRBV6-1 and J is TRBJ2-1; D possibly corresponds to TRBD1 (5 bases). CDR3 length: 15 residues. V lost 3 bases and J 6 bases, leaving 15 bases between the germline ends. Germline assignment: CDR1 MNHNS and CDR2 SASEGT.

This chain links TRBV5-4 with TRBJ2-3; 8 bases fit TRBD2. V was clipped by 0 bases and J by 3 bases; unmatched bases: 9. The CDR3 is 17 amino acids. Germline CDR1 and CDR2: SGHNT and YYREEE (reference sequence). CDR3: CASSLGSSGRLTDTQYF. The CDR3 DNA follows: TGTGCCAGCAGCTTGGGCTCGAGCGGGAGATTAACAGATACGCAGTATTTT. Looking up the rest from reference TRBV5-4 and TRBJ2-3 gives the full variable domain: ETGVTQSPTHLIKTRGQQVTLRCSSQSGHNTVSWYQQALGQGPQFIFQYYREEENGRGNFPPRFSGLQFPNYSSELNVNALELDDSALYLCASSLGSSGRLTDTQYFGPGTRLTVL.

This clone was recorded a few times. The chain couples TRBV5-1 to TRBJ2-5, with 10 positions matching TRBD2. The CDR3 sequence is 15 residues long. V lost 2 bases and J lost 1; bases outside the gene matches: 2. Per the germline V gene, CDR1 is SGHRS and CDR2 is YFSETQ. CDR3 residues: CASSLSGRAQETQYF. The CDR3 DNA sequence: TGCGCCAGCAGCTTAAGCGGGAGGGCCCAAGAGACCCAGTACTTC.

The chain joins TRBV6-6 to TRBJ2-1; unclear D gene. Looked up from germline, CDR1 is MNHNY and CDR2 is SVGAGI (reference sequence). V was shortened by 6 bases and J by 6 bases, with 12 bases between the two germline ends. This CDR3 has 13 residues. Written as DNA, the CDR3 is TGTGCCAGCAGGGGCCCCCCAGCCAATGAGCAGTTCTTC. Residues: CASRGPPANEQFF.

Only a few counts were recorded for this clone. The chain couples TRBV10-3 to TRBJ2-2, with 11 bases aligning to TRBD2. The CDR3 totals 15 residues. CDR1 and CDR2 (germline): ENHRY, SYGVKD. After removal of 8 bases from V and 5 bases from J, the junction contained 7 bases not matched to a gene. The CDR3 is CAIGVTSGKTGELFF. CDR3 nucleotide sequence: TGTGCCATCGGAGTGACTAGCGGGAAGACCGGGGAGCTGTTTTTT.

The chain uses TRBV6-5 and TRBJ1-5; unclear D gene. Trimming stripped 0 bases from V and 4 bases from J, with 10 bases between. From germline, CDR1 is MNHEY and CDR2 SVGAGI. The CDR3 loop spans 15 amino acids. CDR3 DNA: TGTGCCAGCAGTTACTCGAGCGGCGGAAATCAGCCCCAGCATTTT. Protein: CASSYSSGGNQPQHF.

The rearrangement links TRBV18 to TRBJ1-2; 7 bases map to TRBD1. From germline, CDR1 is KGHSH and CDR2 LQKENI. The CDR3 spans 13 residues. V shed 4 bases and J 8 bases; nucleotides not matched to a gene: 7. The CDR3 loop is CASSLDRDWGYTF. The CDR3, as DNA: TGTGCCAGCTCACTAGACAGGGATTGGGGCTACACCTTC.

The V call is TRBV10-3, the J call TRBJ2-2, with TRBD2 as a possible D gene (5 bases). The CDR3 is 15 amino acids. Germline V gene sequence: CDR1 ENHRY, CDR2 SYGVKD. Trimming removed 4 bases from V and 3 bases from J, with 12 bases in between. CDR3 sequence: CAISGAGADTGELFF. In nucleotides, the CDR3 is TGTGCCATCAGTGGGGCTGGAGCGGACACCGGGGAGCTGTTTTTT.

The V call is TRBV27, the J call TRBJ1-5, with a possible D match to TRBD1 (6 bases). Germline V gene lookup returns CDR1 MNHEY and CDR2 SMNVEV (reference sequence). V lost 6 bases and J lost 1, with 19 bases in between. The CDR3 sequence is 17 residues long. CDR3 in amino acids: CASSKLNRDPSNQPQHF. The CDR3, as DNA: TGTGCCAGCAGCAAACTAAACAGGGATCCAAGCAATCAGCCCCAGCATTTT.

The chain recombines TRBV2 with TRBJ1-1; TRBD1 aligns across 7 bases. Germline trimming cut 0 bases from V and 6 bases from J; bases unmatched to any gene: 7. Germline CDR1 SNHLY, CDR2 FYNNEI. The CDR3 is made up of 15 amino acids. CDR3 in DNA: TGTGCCAGCAGTGAAGCGCTTCAGGACAGGTCTGAAGCTTTCTTT. It translates to CASSEALQDRSEAFF.

This clone was recorded a few times. V is TRBV5-1 and J is TRBJ1-1; possibly TRBD1 for D (5 bases). Germline CDR1 reads SGHRS; CDR2 reads YFSETQ. This CDR3 contains 14 residues. V lost 0 bases to trimming and J lost 2 bases, with 8 bases between them. The CDR3 DNA sequence: TGCGCCAGCAGCTTGGTGGACATTAACACTGAAGCTTTCTTT. Protein product: CASSLVDINTEAFF.

The sample holds a few counts of this clone. The V and J genes are TRBV7-8 and TRBJ1-1; D is undetermined. This CDR3 is 14 amino acids long. Trimming stripped 1 base from V and 0 bases from J, with 6 bases between. Germline V gene sequence: CDR1 SGHVS, CDR2 FQNEAQ. CDR3 protein: CASSLVTMNTEAFF. CDR3 sequence (DNA): TGTGCCAGCAGCTTAGTCACAATGAACACTGAAGCTTTCTTT.

V gene TRBV7-9 combines with J gene TRBJ2-2; D not certain. Germline V gene lookup returns CDR1 SEHNR and CDR2 FQNEAQ (reference sequence). CDR3 length: 13 amino acids. V dropped 5 bases and J dropped 5 bases, with 9 bases sitting between them. The CDR3 DNA follows: TGTGCCAGCAGCACCGCTAGGACCGGGGAGCTGTTTTTT. Amino acids: CASSTARTGELFF.

This clone turned up a few times. The chain is built from TRBV27 and TRBJ2-7, with a weak D call TRBD2 (5 bases). Per the germline V gene, CDR1 is MNHEY and CDR2 is SMNVEV (reference sequence). Trimming pared 3 bases from V and 5 bases from J, leaving 11 bases between. The length of the CDR3 is 13 residues. CDR3 nucleotides: TGTGCCAGCAGTTTCCGTGAGGGCGACGAGCAGTACTTC. Translated: CASSFREGDEQYF.

This chain connects TRBV5-4 to TRBJ2-1; 12 nucleotides align to TRBD2. This CDR3 contains 16 residues. Germline loops: CDR1 SGHNT, CDR2 YYREEE (reference sequence). V shed 1 base, J shed 6 bases, and the junction held 5 bases outside the gene matches. CDR3 loop: CASSLPTSGSANEQFF. CDR3 coding DNA: TGTGCCAGCAGCTTGCCGACTAGCGGGAGTGCCAATGAGCAGTTCTTC.

The V and J genes are TRBV4-1 and TRBJ2-1; possibly TRBD2 for D (5 bases). The CDR3 consists of 14 residues. Trimming cost V 0 bases and J 7 bases, with 10 bases left between them. Germline CDR1 is MGHRA and CDR2 is YSYEKL. The CDR3 bases are TGCGCCAGCAGCCAAGATCGGACTGCGAATGAGCAGTTCTTC. Its protein product is CASSQDRTANEQFF.

The chain has TRBV27 and TRBJ2-5; the D is unclear. CDR3 size: 14 residues. CDR1 is MNHEY and CDR2 is SMNVEV in the germline V gene (reference sequence). Trimming shortened V by 4 bases and J by 7 bases, and 16 bases separated the two germline ends. The CDR3 protein is CASSSTGFPGTQYF. As DNA, the CDR3 is TGTGCCAGCAGTTCTACTGGATTCCCGGGGACCCAGTACTTC.

This sequence joins TRBV4-2 and TRBJ2-2; no definite D call. Germline values: CDR1 LGHNA, CDR2 YNFKEQ. The CDR3 has 13 residues. V was pared by 0 bases and J by 6 bases, with 5 bases between. The CDR3 protein is CASSQDRAGELFF. The CDR3 bases are TGTGCCAGCAGCCAAGATCGCGCCGGGGAGCTGTTTTTT.

The chain combines TRBV28 with TRBJ2-5; a possible D gene is TRBD1 (5 bases). The length of the CDR3 is 15 residues. Germline V gene sequence: CDR1 MDHEN, CDR2 SYDVKM. The V end lost 2 bases, the J end lost 0 bases, and 10 bases lay between the germline ends. The CDR3 DNA reads as TGTGCCAGCAGTTTAGAGACAGAGTACCAAGAGACCCAGTACTTC. Translated: CASSLETEYQETQYF.

The rearrangement joins TRBV15 to TRBJ2-5; 7 bases line up with TRBD1. CDR1 and CDR2 from the germline V gene are LNHNV and YYDKDF (reference sequence). Trimming took 0 bases from V and 4 from J; bases not matched to a gene: 5. The CDR3 contains 15 residues. In DNA, the CDR3 is TGTGCCACCAGCAGAGATCGGCCAGGGGGAGAGACCCAGTACTTC. The encoded protein is CATSRDRPGGETQYF.

V usage is TRBV25-1 and J usage is TRBJ1-5; no clear D. The germline gives CDR1 MGHDK, CDR2 SYGVNS. The V end was cut by 1 base, the J end by 6 bases, with 4 bases between. The CDR3 runs 12 residues. In DNA form, the CDR3 reads TGTGCCAGCAGTGAATCGAGTCAGCCCCAGCATTTT. Residues: CASSESSQPQHF. The full variable domain, its missing parts supplied by reference TRBV25-1 and TRBJ1-5, is EADIYQTPRYLVIGTGKKITLECSQTMGHDKMYWYQQDPGMELHLIHYSYGVNSTEKGDLSSESTVSRIRTEHFPLTLESARPSHTSQYLCASSESSQPQHFGDGTRLSIL.

The J gene is TRBJ2-3, the V gene TRBV28; no firm D call. Germline CDR1 reads MDHEN; CDR2 reads SYDVKM. The CDR3 runs to 15 residues. The V and J ends lost 11 bases and 3 bases respectively, with 21 bases between them. The CDR3 nucleotides read TGTGCCGGCTCGTCAGCGCCCGACGCGACAGATACGCAGTATTTT. Its protein is CAGSSAPDATDTQYF.